These 15 T cell receptor beta chains came from one sample sequenced in a study of T cell responses to AZD1222 COVID-19 vaccine. The repertoire was sequenced with immunoSEQ multiplex PCR; TCRdb's copy has only in-frame clones and lacks some. Counted here are 150,000 or so clones, approximately 90% occurring once; the ten biggest clones make up approximately 3.1%. The starting material was peripheral blood, obtained on day 0 of AZD1222 vaccination. The receptors shown here come from an adult in good health.

The CDR3 DNA reads TGTGCCAGCATCCCTAGCGGTCTAATGGACTACAATGAGCAGTTCTTC. It codes for CASIPSGLMDYNEQFF. The chain joins TRBV28 to TRBJ2-1, with TRBD2 matching 7 bases. The CDR3 length is 16 residues. CDR1 is MDHEN and CDR2 is SYDVKM in the germline V gene. The V segment lost 7 bases and the J segment 3 bases; nucleotides outside the gene matches: 12.

This chain connects TRBV7-2 to TRBJ2-7; maybe TRBD1 (5 bases). Germline CDR1 and CDR2: SGHTA and FQGNSA. The CDR3 is 13 amino acids. Deletions cut 4 bases from V and 6 bases from J, with 13 bases between. This CDR3 reads CASSSTGSREQYF. In DNA form, the CDR3 reads TGTGCCAGCAGCTCCACAGGTTCTCGCGAGCAGTACTTC.

CDR3 coding DNA: TGCGCCAGCAGCTCCCCATGGGGACCGAACACTGAAGCTTTCTTT. This codes for CASSSPWGPNTEAFF. This rearrangement joins TRBV5-1 to TRBJ1-1; D might be TRBD1 (5 bases). V shed 3 bases and J shed 1 base, with 13 bases lying between them. Germline V gene lookup returns CDR1 SGHRS and CDR2 YFSETQ. The CDR3 has 15 residues.

The chain employs TRBV7-2 and TRBJ2-3; 8 positions match TRBD1. V lost 1 base and J lost 7; bases outside the gene matches: 7. The CDR3 length is 15 residues. Germline values: CDR1 SGHTA, CDR2 FQGNSA. Written as DNA, the CDR3 is TGTGCCAGCAGCTTAGGGGCAGGGGGCCACAATACGCAGTATTTT. This encodes CASSLGAGGHNTQYF.

The V call is TRBV7-2, the J call TRBJ2-4; D call uncertain. The CDR3 is 14 residues long. The germline V and J ends were trimmed by 5 bases and 2 bases, with 10 bases remaining between them. Germline V gene lookup returns CDR1 SGHTA and CDR2 FQGNSA. CDR3 loop: CASSRLLSKNIQYF. The CDR3, as DNA: TGTGCCAGCAGCCGGCTGTTGTCCAAAAACATTCAGTACTTC.

The chain has TRBV25-1 and TRBJ2-6; D is perhaps TRBD1 (6 bases). The CDR3 sequence is 16 residues long. Per germline, CDR1 MGHDK and CDR2 SYGVNS. V shed 4 bases and J shed 0 bases, with 10 bases lying between them. CDR3 sequence (DNA): TGTGCCAGCAGTGTTGGGACATACTCTGGGGCCAACGTCCTGACTTTC. It translates to CASSVGTYSGANVLTF. The full variable domain, with the rest looked up from reference TRBV25-1 and TRBJ2-6, is EADIYQTPRYLVIGTGKKITLECSQTMGHDKMYWYQQDPGMELHLIHYSYGVNSTEKGDLSSESTVSRIRTEHFPLTLESARPSHTSQYLCASSVGTYSGANVLTFGAGSRLTVL.

Turning to this clone: Other DNA sequences within the sample encode an identical CDR3. This chain joins TRBV5-4 and TRBJ2-7; D gene uncertain. Germline CDR1 and CDR2: SGHNT and YYREEE (reference sequence). Trimming pared 2 bases from V and 3 bases from J, leaving 6 bases between. The CDR3 contains 12 residues. This CDR3 is CASSFQGYEQYF. The CDR3 nucleotides are TGTGCCAGCAGCTTCCAAGGCTACGAGCAGTACTTC.

This clone was observed a single time. CDR3: CASSVGQGREQYF. The CDR3 DNA follows: TGTGCCAGCAGCGTAGGACAGGGGAGGGAGCAGTACTTC. The chain combines TRBV7-8 with TRBJ2-7; 9 nucleotides match TRBD1. V shed 5 bases, J shed 7 bases, and the junction held 6 bases outside the gene matches. This CDR3 is built from 13 residues. Germline lookup yields CDR1 SGHVS and CDR2 FQNEAQ.

CDR3 coding DNA: TGTGCCAGCGGGCGGGGGCCAGAGACCCAGTACTTC. It is translated as CASGRGPETQYF. The chain carries TRBV6-6 and TRBJ2-5; a weak D match, TRBD2 (7 bases). CDR3 size: 12 residues. With 8 bases removed from V and 4 bases from J, the gap between germline ends came to 11 bases. Germline values: CDR1 MNHNY, CDR2 SVGAGI (reference sequence).

The chain has TRBV10-3 and TRBJ2-1, with D perhaps matching TRBD2 (6 bases). V shed 4 bases and J shed 0 bases, with 13 bases lying between them. The CDR3 has 16 amino acids. Germline V gives CDR1 ENHRY, CDR2 SYGVKD. CDR3 in amino acids: CAISVRDSSSYNEQFF. For the CDR3, the DNA is TGTGCCATCAGTGTTCGGGACTCCAGCTCCTACAATGAGCAGTTCTTC.

CDR3 sequence reads: CASQGTGRNGELFF. DNA of the CDR3: TGTGCCAGCCAAGGGACAGGGCGAAACGGGGAGCTGTTTTTT. The chain links TRBV7-2 to TRBJ2-2, with 9 bases that match TRBD1. The CDR3 contains 14 residues. V gave up 8 bases and J gave up 7 bases; unmatched junction bases: 8. Germline assignment: CDR1 SGHTA and CDR2 FQGNSA.

V and J are TRBV5-1 and TRBJ2-1; TRBD2 agrees at 7 bases. Per the germline V gene, CDR1 is SGHRS and CDR2 is YFSETQ. The junction had 5 bases not matched to a gene; V was cut back by 0 bases and J by 5 bases. The CDR3 is 15 amino acids. CDR3 sequence (DNA): TGCGCCAGCAGCTTGGTTCCGGGGGGTCACAATGAGCAGTTCTTC. Residues: CASSLVPGGHNEQFF.

The CDR3 loop is CASSLEGPNTGELFF. CDR3 bases: TGCGCCAGCAGCTTGGAAGGTCCCAACACCGGGGAGCTGTTTTTT. The rearrangement uses TRBV5-1 and TRBJ2-2, with D uncertain. V was trimmed by 0 bases and J by 2 bases, leaving 8 bases between them. In germline, CDR1 is SGHRS, CDR2 YFSETQ. This CDR3 comprises 15 residues.

The genes are TRBV2 and TRBJ2-7; tentative D call: TRBD2 (5 bases). This CDR3 region has 14 residues. The ends were cut back, 8 bases at V and 2 bases at J, with 16 bases in the middle. Germline V gene data show CDR1 as SNHLY and CDR2 as FYNNEI. CDR3 amino acids: CASGNERGPYEQYF. As DNA, the CDR3 is TGTGCCAGCGGAAATGAACGCGGGCCCTACGAGCAGTACTTC.

This rearrangement joins TRBV2 to TRBJ2-5, with 10 bases fitting TRBD1. The V segment lost 4 bases and the J segment 5 bases; nucleotides outside the gene matches: 4. Germline CDR1 and CDR2: SNHLY and FYNNEI. The CDR3 totals 14 residues. The CDR3 nucleotides read TGTGCCAGCAGTGGACAGGGGGCCGGGGAGACCCAGTACTTC. This gives the protein CASSGQGAGETQYF.